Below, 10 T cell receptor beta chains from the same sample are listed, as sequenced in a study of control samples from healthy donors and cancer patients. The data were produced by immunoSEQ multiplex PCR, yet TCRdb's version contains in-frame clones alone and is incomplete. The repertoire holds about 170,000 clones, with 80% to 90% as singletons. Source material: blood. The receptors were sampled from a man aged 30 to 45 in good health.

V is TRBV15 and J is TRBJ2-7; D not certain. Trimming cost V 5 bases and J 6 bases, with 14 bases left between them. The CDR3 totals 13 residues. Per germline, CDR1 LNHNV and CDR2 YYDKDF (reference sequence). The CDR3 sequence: CATSEFLNSEQYF. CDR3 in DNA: TGTGCCACCAGCGAGTTCCTAAATTCCGAGCAGTACTTC. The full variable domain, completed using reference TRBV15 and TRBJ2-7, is DAMVIQNPRYQVTQFGKPVTLSCSQTLNHNVMYWYQQKSSQAPKLLFHYYDKDFNNEADTPDNFQSRRPNTSFCFLDIRSPGLGDTAMYLCATSEFLNSEQYFGPGTRLTVT.

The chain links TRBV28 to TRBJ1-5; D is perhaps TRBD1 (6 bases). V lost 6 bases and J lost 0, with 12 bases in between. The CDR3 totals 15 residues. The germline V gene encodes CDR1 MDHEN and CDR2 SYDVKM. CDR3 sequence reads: CASSLPGASNQPQHF. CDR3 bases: TGTGCCAGCAGCCTTCCAGGGGCTAGCAATCAGCCCCAGCATTTT.

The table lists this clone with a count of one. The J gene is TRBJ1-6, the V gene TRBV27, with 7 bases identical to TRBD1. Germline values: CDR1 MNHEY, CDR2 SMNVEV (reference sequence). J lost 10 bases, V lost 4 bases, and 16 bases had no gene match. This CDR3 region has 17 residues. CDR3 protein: CASSYRPITGEGSPLHF. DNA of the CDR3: TGTGCCAGCAGTTATCGACCTATAACAGGGGAAGGATCACCCCTCCACTTT.

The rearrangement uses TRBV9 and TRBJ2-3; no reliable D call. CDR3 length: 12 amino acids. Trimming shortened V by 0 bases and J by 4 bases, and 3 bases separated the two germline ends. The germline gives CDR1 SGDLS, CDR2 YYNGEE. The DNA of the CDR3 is TGTGCCAGCAGCGTAGATTCAGATACGCAGTATTTT. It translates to CASSVDSDTQYF.

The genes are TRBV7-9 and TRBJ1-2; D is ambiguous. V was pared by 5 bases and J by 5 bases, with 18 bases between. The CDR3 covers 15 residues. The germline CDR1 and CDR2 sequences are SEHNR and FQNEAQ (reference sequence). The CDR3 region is CASSTDAWNPYGYTF. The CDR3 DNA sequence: TGTGCCAGCAGCACGGACGCATGGAACCCGTATGGCTACACCTTC.

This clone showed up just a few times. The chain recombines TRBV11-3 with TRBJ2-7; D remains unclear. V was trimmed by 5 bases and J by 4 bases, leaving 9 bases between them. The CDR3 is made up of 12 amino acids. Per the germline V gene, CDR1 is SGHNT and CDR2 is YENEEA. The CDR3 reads CASSEDGYEQYF. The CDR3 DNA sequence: TGTGCCAGCAGCGAAGACGGGTACGAGCAGTACTTC. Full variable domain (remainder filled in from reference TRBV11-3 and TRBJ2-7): EAGVVQSPRYKIIEKKQPVAFWCNPISGHNTLYWYLQNLGQGPELLIRYENEEAVDDSQLPKDRFSAERLKGVDSTLKIQPAELGDSAVYLCASSEDGYEQYFGPGTRLTVT.

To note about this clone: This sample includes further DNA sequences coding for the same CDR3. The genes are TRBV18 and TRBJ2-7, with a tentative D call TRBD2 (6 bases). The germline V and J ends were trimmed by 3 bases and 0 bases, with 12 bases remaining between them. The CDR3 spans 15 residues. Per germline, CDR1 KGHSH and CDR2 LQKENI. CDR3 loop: CASSPRAGSSYEQYF. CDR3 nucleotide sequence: TGTGCCAGCTCACCCCGAGCGGGCAGCTCCTACGAGCAGTACTTC. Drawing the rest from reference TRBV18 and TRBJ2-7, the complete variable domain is NAGVMQNPRHLVRRRGQEARLRCSPMKGHSHVYWYRQLPEEGLKFMVYLQKENIIDESGMPKERFSAEFPKEGPSILRIQQVVRGDSAAYFCASSPRAGSSYEQYFGPGTRLTVT.

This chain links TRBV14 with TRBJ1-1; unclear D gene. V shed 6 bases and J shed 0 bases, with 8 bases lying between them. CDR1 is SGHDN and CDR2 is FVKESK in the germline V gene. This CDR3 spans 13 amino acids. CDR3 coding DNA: TGTGCCAGCAGTAAGATGTTGAACACTGAAGCTTTCTTT. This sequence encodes CASSKMLNTEAFF.

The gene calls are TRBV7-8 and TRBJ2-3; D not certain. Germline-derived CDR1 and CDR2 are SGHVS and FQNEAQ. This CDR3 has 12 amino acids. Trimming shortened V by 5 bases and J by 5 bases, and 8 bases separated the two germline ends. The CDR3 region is CASSPPLDTQYF. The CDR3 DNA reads TGTGCCAGCAGCCCCCCTCTAGATACGCAGTATTTT. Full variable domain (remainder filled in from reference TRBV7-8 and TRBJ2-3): GAGVSQSPRYKVAKRGQDVALRCDPISGHVSLFWYQQALGQGPEFLTYFQNEAQLDKSGLPSDRFFAERPEGSVSTLKIQRTQQEDSAVYLCASSPPLDTQYFGPGTRLTVL.

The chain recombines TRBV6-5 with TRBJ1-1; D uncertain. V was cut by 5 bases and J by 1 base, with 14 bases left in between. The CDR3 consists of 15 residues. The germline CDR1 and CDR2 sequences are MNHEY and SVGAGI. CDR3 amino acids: CASSPPSLGNTEAFF. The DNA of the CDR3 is TGTGCCAGCAGTCCCCCTTCATTGGGGAACACTGAAGCTTTCTTT.